This T cell receptor (beta chain) stems from a study of blood T cell repertoires in COVID-19. About the research overall: Sites across the United States, Italy and Spain contributed samples from acute and convalescent COVID-19. PBMCs, B-cell-depleted T cells, or T cells provided the cDNA or gDNA that made up the material.

The CDR3 has 15 residues. Unmatched junction bases numbered 4, after V lost 3 bases and J lost 4 bases. Germline V gives CDR1 KGHSH, CDR2 LQKENI. Authors' processing steps: How many nucleated cells were present was estimated from reference gene primer amplification. The table came from immunoSEQ multiplex PCR; TCRdb's copy has only in-frame clones and leaves some out. That table is the source of V, J and clone size, and D and trimming were worked out from the DNA. In the table there are 200,000 or so clones, around 84% of which are singletons. Input material: peripheral blood. The chain links TRBV18 to TRBJ2-2; 8 bases align to TRBD1. The sequence came from a human donor in a cohort sampled during active COVID-19. The CDR3 here is CASSPDRAGTGELFF. DNA of the CDR3: TGTGCCAGCTCACCGGACAGGGCGGGCACCGGGGAGCTGTTTTTT. Full variable domain (rest looked up from reference TRBV18 and TRBJ2-2): NAGVMQNPRHLVRRRGQEARLRCSPMKGHSHVYWYRQLPEEGLKFMVYLQKENIIDESGMPKERFSAEFPKEGPSILRIQQVVRGDSAAYFCASSPDRAGTGELFFGEGSRLTVL.